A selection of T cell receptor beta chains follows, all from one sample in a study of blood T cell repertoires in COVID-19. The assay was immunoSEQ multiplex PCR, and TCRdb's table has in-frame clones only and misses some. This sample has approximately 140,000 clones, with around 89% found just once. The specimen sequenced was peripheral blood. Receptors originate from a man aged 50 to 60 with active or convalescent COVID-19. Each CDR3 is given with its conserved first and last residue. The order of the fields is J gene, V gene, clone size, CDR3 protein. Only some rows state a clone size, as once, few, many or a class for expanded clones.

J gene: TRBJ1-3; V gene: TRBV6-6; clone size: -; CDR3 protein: CASFFREGNTIYF
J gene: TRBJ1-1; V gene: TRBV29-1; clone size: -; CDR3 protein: CSGWEGPNTEAFF
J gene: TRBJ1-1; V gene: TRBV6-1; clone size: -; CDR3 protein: CASSDRYTEAFF
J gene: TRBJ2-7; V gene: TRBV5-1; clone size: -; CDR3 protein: CASSLDGAGGDEQYF
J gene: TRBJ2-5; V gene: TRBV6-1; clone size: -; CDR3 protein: CASSEGSYPGETQYF
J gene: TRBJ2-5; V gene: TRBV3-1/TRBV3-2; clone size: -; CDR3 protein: CASSQRLYQETQYF
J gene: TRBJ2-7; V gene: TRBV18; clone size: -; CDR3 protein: CASSPRSTRSSPYEQYF
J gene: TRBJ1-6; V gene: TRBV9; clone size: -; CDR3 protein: CASSPGTGRNSPLHF
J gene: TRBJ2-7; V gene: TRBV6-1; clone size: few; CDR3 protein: CASSELTGPNYGQYF
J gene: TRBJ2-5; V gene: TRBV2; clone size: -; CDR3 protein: CASSAAVYQETQYF
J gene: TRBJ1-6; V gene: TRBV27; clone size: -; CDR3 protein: CASSFPTENSPLHF
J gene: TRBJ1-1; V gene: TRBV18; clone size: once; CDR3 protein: CASSPLDTLNTEAFF